Listed here are 18 T cell receptor beta chains from one sample, sequenced in a study of T cell clonality in common variable immunodeficiency. Generated by immunoSEQ multiplex PCR, the TCRdb table keeps only in-frame clones and is missing some. The sample yields about 52,000 clones, without any singletons. The source material was peripheral blood mononuclear cells. The receptors shown here come from a person between 18 and 75 years old in good health.

This clone was seen a few times. Read sequence stops 3 residues before the CDR3 end, and the germline J gene provides the missing end. V gene TRBV11-2 combines with J gene TRBJ2-3, with 11 bases aligning to TRBD2. Germline lookup yields CDR1 SGHAT and CDR2 FQNNGV. This CDR3 has 14 residues. This CDR3 reads CASSWTSGQETQYF. Partial CDR3 DNA: TGTGCCAGCAGCTGGACTAGCGGGCAAGAGACG.

This clone was seen many times. The read gets to within 3 residues of the CDR3 end, and the germline J gene fills in the rest. The genes are TRBV10-3 and TRBJ2-1; weak D call: TRBD2 (7 bases). Trimming shortened V by 1 base and J by 0 bases, and 16 bases separated the two germline ends. CDR1 is ENHRY, CDR2 SYGVKD, per germline. CDR3 length: 18 amino acids. CDR3 DNA, as far as it was read: TGTGCCATCAGTGAGTATGAGGCGGGGGCCAGCTCCTACAATGAG. Protein: CAISEYEAGASSYNE. The whole CDR3 protein is CAISEYEAGASSYNEQFF.

There are many counts of this clone. The DNA ends 3 residues before the CDR3 does, and the rest of the CDR3 is filled in from the germline J gene. The chain couples TRBV20-1 to TRBJ2-1; 8 bases match TRBD1. CDR1 is DFQATT and CDR2 is SNEGSKA in the germline V gene (reference sequence). V shed 1 base, J shed 2 bases, and the junction held 1 base outside the gene matches. The CDR3 totals 14 residues. CDR3 amino acids: CSARVDRAYNEQFF. The DNA read from the CDR3 is TGCAGTGCTAGAGTGGACAGGGCCTACAATGAG.

This clone was observed many times. The read stops 3 residues short of the end of the CDR3; the missing end is completed from the germline J gene. V usage is TRBV5-1 and J usage is TRBJ1-4; 9 nucleotides match TRBD1. Unmatched junction bases numbered 3, after V lost 4 bases and J lost 5 bases. Germline CDR1 reads SGHRS; CDR2 reads YFSETQ. This CDR3 has 14 amino acids. Incomplete CDR3 DNA: TGCGCCAGCAGCCCCGACAGGGGGAATGAAAAA. Its protein product is CASSPDRGNEK. The CDR3 reads in full as CASSPDRGNEKLFF.

This clone was detected many times. Read sequence stops 3 residues before the CDR3 end, and the germline J gene provides the missing end. This chain connects TRBV6-2 or TRBV6-3 to TRBJ1-5, with TRBD1 identical over 10 bases. The CDR3 totals 17 residues. Looked up from germline, CDR1 is MNHEY and CDR2 is SVGEGT. V lost 5 bases, J lost 6 bases, and 13 bases stayed unmatched. CDR3 bases read: TGTGCCAGCAGTCCCAGACGGGGACAGGGGTCTTTTCAGCCC. It is translated as CASSPRRGQGSFQP. From start to end, the CDR3 is CASSPRRGQGSFQPQHF.

This clone was detected many times. With the read ending 3 residues before the CDR3 end, the germline J gene is used to fill in that end. The V call is TRBV7-9, the J call TRBJ2-5, with TRBD2 identical over 10 bases. The CDR3 contains 13 residues. V shed 6 bases and J 7 bases; nucleotides not matched to a gene: 5. Germline V gene data show CDR1 as SEHNR and CDR2 as FQNEAQ (reference sequence). The CDR3 protein is CASRGTSAATQYF. Incomplete CDR3 DNA: TGTGCCAGCAGAGGGACTAGCGCTGCGACC.

This clone was seen a few times. The read finishes 3 residues shy of the CDR3 end, and the germline J gene is used to complete it. The V and J genes are TRBV6-1 and TRBJ2-2; the match to TRBD1 covers 7 bases. Germline trimming cut 6 bases from V and 3 bases from J; bases unmatched to any gene: 10. The CDR3 consists of 16 residues. CDR1 and CDR2 (germline): MNHNS, SASEGT. The sequenced part of the CDR3 DNA is TGTGCCAGCAGGGAAAACAGGGGCTCGGACACCGGGGAG. This sequence encodes CASRENRGSDTGE. The whole CDR3 is CASRENRGSDTGELFF.

At least ten counts were recorded for this clone. The read gets to within 3 residues of the CDR3 end, and the germline J gene fills in the rest. This chain joins TRBV20-1 and TRBJ2-5, with 7 positions matching TRBD1. The CDR3 has 15 amino acids. Unmatched junction bases numbered 7, after V lost 0 bases and J lost 3 bases. Per germline, CDR1 DFQATT and CDR2 SNEGSKA (reference sequence). CDR3 sequence reads: CSARDVGQAKETQYF. CDR3 DNA, as far as it was read: TGCAGTGCTAGAGACGTAGGACAGGCTAAAGAGACC.

Concerning this clone: With the read ending 3 residues before the CDR3 end, the germline J gene is used to fill in that end. The chain uses TRBV7-9 and TRBJ2-7; D is ambiguous. Germline-derived CDR1 and CDR2 are SEHNR and FQNEAQ (reference sequence). The V end lost 3 bases, the J end lost 2 bases, and 5 bases lay between the germline ends. This CDR3 has 12 residues. This CDR3 is CASSFLAYEQYF. CDR3 bases read: TGTGCCAGCAGCTTCCTTGCCTACGAG.

This clone was counted at least ten times. Read sequence stops 3 residues before the CDR3 end, and the germline J gene provides the missing end. The chain employs TRBV13 and TRBJ1-4; D unclear. V lost 5 bases to trimming and J lost 6 bases, with 10 bases between them. Germline V gene lookup returns CDR1 PRHDT and CDR2 FYEKMQ (reference sequence). The CDR3 spans 13 residues. The sequenced CDR3 bases are TGTGCCAGCAGCCCCGAAAGGGATGAAAAA. It specifies CASSPERDEK. The whole CDR3 reads CASSPERDEKLFF.

This clone came up many times. The read comes to an end 3 residues before the CDR3 does, leaving the germline J gene to fill in the end. The V gene is TRBV5-1, the J gene TRBJ2-7; D is possibly TRBD2 (5 bases). V was cut by 4 bases and J by 2 bases, with 16 bases left in between. The V gene's germline CDR1 is SGHRS and CDR2 YFSETQ. The length of the CDR3 is 15 residues. The DNA read from the CDR3 is TGCGCCAGCAGCGCCAATACGGACTTAACCTACGAG. Protein product: CASSANTDLTYE. The whole CDR3 reads CASSANTDLTYEQYF.

There are a few counts of this clone. The DNA ends 3 residues before the CDR3 does, and the rest of the CDR3 is filled in from the germline J gene. The same CDR3 is also encoded by other DNA sequences in this sample. This chain joins TRBV19 and TRBJ1-3; D gene ambiguous. The germline V and J ends were trimmed by 9 bases and 0 bases, with 12 bases remaining between them. This CDR3 contains 14 residues. Germline V gives CDR1 LNHDA, CDR2 SQIVND (reference sequence). CDR3 bases read: TGTGCCAGCAGGTCTCCTGGCTCTGGAAACACC. Its protein product is CASRSPGSGNT. The whole CDR3 reads CASRSPGSGNTIYF.

This clone turned up a few times. The read ends 3 residues before the CDR3 terminus; that terminus is restored from the germline J gene. V gene TRBV30 combines with J gene TRBJ2-4, with D perhaps TRBD1 (7 bases). This CDR3 is built from 12 residues. The V gene's germline CDR1 is GTSNPN and CDR2 SVGIG (reference sequence). CDR3 in amino acids: CAWAGQTYGQYF. Incomplete CDR3 DNA: TGTGCCTGGGCGGGACAGACTTATGGT.

This clone was observed at least ten times. Read sequence stops 3 residues before the CDR3 end, and the germline J gene provides the missing end. The chain has TRBV19 and TRBJ1-2, with TRBD1 as a possible D gene (5 bases). The V gene lost 3 bases and the J gene lost 0 bases, with 11 bases spanning the gap. The CDR3 loop spans 15 amino acids. CDR1 is LNHDA and CDR2 is SQIVND in the germline V gene (reference sequence). The CDR3 is CASSMVAGPNYGYTF. Partial CDR3 DNA: TGTGCCAGTAGTATGGTTGCAGGGCCTAACTATGGC.

This clone was observed many times. The CDR3 end lies 3 residues beyond the end of the read and is filled in from the germline J gene. The chain employs TRBV18 and TRBJ2-2, with D uncertain. Germline CDR1 is KGHSH and CDR2 is LQKENI. This CDR3 region has 15 residues. Trimming stripped 0 bases from V and 7 bases from J, with 12 bases between. The covered CDR3 bases are TGTGCCAGCTCACCACCTTCGCGTGCGATCGGGGAG. This sequence encodes CASSPPSRAIGE. The entire CDR3 protein reads CASSPPSRAIGELFF.

This clone has a count of ten or more. Sequencing ends 3 residues short of the CDR3 end; the germline J gene provides the rest. The chain couples TRBV7-2 to TRBJ2-1; 8 bases map to TRBD1. There are 14 residues in the CDR3. Trimming at V came to 1 base and at J to 7 bases, leaving 3 bases not matched to a gene. The V gene's germline CDR1 is SGHTA and CDR2 FQGNSA. The CDR3 loop reads CASSLDRGLNEQFF. CDR3 DNA, as far as it was read: TGTGCCAGCAGCTTAGACAGGGGGTTGAATGAG.

There are many counts of this clone. The read terminates 3 residues before the CDR3 end, so the remaining end is supplied by the germline J gene. The chain uses TRBV5-4 and TRBJ1-1; D is undetermined. Germline values: CDR1 SGHNT, CDR2 YYREEE (reference sequence). Between the trimmed V and J ends, which lost 6 bases and 1 base, there was a span of 16 bases. The CDR3 is 15 residues long. CDR3: CASTQLDFGNTEAFF. The part of the CDR3 DNA that was read is TGTGCCAGCACCCAACTTGATTTTGGGAACACTGAA.

This clone was seen more than once but under ten times. Read data end 3 residues before the CDR3 end; the end is taken from the germline J gene. The V call is TRBV20-1, the J call TRBJ2-7; D is possibly TRBD2 (6 bases). CDR1 is DFQATT, CDR2 SNEGSKA, per germline (reference sequence). V was shortened by 3 bases and J by 2 bases, with 8 bases between the two germline ends. The CDR3 has 12 amino acids. The CDR3 is CSARGGTYEQYF. The sequenced CDR3 bases are TGCAGTGCTAGGGGGGGAACCTACGAG.